The sequence of this TCR beta chain was determined in a study of cytomegalovirus exposure and HLA in healthy donors. The study, taken as a whole, reports: Presence/absence comparisons presumed near-even sequencing depth among donors. For TCR beta chains, V- and J-gene trimming was later linked to a missense DCLRE1C variant.

As to this clone: Its matching antigen is unknown.

The length of the CDR3 is 11 residues. The V end lost 6 bases, the J end lost 12 bases, and 12 bases lay between the germline ends. Germline-derived CDR1 and CDR2 are SNHLY and FYNNEI. 60 Vbeta and 13 Jbeta primers were used in PCR. Clones were sequenced by immunoSEQ multiplex PCR, and TCRdb holds only the in-frame ones, with some missing. The sample records some 190,000 clones, 80% to 90% being singletons. The sequence was obtained from a man in his thirties or forties in good health and CMV-seronegative. The chain couples TRBV2 to TRBJ1-5; possibly TRBD1 for D (5 bases). Sequencing was carried out using PBMCs. The CDR3 DNA follows: TGTGCCAGCAGCGGAACGGGACTCCAGCATTTT. Protein product: CASSGTGLQHF.